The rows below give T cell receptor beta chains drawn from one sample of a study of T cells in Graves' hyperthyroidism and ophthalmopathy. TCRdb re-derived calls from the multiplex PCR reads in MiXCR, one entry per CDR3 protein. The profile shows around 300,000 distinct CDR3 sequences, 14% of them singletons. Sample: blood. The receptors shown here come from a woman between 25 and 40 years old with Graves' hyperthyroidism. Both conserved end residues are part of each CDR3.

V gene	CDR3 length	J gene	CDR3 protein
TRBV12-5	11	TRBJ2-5	CASGLEETQYF
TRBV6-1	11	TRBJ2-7	CATSGLYEQYF
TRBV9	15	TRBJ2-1	CASSVGGSVYNEQFF
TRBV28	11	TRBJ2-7	CASSLRSEQYF
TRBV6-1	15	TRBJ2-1	CASSNSGTPWDEQFF
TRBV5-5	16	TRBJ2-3	CASSRTGTLDADTQYF
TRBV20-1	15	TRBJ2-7	CSARGVGAEPYEQYF
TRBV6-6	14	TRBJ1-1	CASSYPGFGSEAFF
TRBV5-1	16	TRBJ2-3	CASSLGGQGATDTQYF
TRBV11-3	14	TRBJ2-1	CASSLDGSNNEQFF
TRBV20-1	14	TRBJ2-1	CSARTEGGFPEQFF
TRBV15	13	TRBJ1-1	CATSRAGNTEAFF
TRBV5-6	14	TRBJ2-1	CASSDGLAVYEQFF
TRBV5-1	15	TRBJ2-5	CASKIWREGQETQYF
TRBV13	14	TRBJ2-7	CASSHRDRDMKQYF
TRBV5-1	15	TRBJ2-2	CASSFIHWHPGELFF
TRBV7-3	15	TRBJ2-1	CASSLASGEYNEQFF
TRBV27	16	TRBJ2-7	CASSLLSTSGAYEQYF
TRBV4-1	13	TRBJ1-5	CASSQRGGQPQHF
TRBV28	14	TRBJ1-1	CASKTVLGVTEAFF
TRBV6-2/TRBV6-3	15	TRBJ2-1	CASSYSTSGYNEQFF
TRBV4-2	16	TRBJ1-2	CASSQTGREGLGGYTF
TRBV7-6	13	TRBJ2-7	CASSLAKDYEQYF
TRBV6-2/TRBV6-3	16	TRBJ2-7	CASSYGVRGPVDEQYF
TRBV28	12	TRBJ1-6	CASSLGWGPLHF
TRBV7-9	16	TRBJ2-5	CASNLAGGRSQETQYF
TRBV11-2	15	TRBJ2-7	CASSLGGGGSYEQYF
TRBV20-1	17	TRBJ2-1	CSASRGEAGAGGNEQFF
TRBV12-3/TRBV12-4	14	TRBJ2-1	CASKVGRTYNEQFF
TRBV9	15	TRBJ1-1	CASSDSRGLNTEAFF
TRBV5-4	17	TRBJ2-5	CASSRQPGQGMGETQYF
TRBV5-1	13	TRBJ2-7	CASSLAGRSEQYF
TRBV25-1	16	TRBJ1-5	CASSADHHREEQPQHF
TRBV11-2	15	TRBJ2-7	CASSLDRDSSYEQYF
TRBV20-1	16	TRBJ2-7	CSARGDPGQEPYEQYF
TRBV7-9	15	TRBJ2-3	CASSARPGGTDTQYF
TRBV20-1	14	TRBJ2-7	CSARDRSRSYEQYF
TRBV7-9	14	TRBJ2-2	CASSFHLGTGELFF
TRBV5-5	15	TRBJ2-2	CASSLQQGVTGELFF
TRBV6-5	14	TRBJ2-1	CASSSGTSVNEQFF
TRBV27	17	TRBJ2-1	CASSSMTSGVTYNEQFF
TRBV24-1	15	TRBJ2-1	CATSDFAGQNNEQFF